This T cell receptor beta chain was captured in a study of blood T cell repertoires in COVID-19. Study background: Specimens from acute and convalescent COVID-19 originated in the United States, Italy and Spain. Nucleic acid was either cDNA or gDNA, and it came from T cells, B-cell-depleted T cells, or PBMCs.

Unmatched junction bases numbered 9, after V lost 6 bases and J lost 7 bases. This CDR3 has 14 amino acids. Germline values: CDR1 MDHEN, CDR2 SYDVKM. Original handling: Amplification of reference gene primers was used by the study to estimate nucleated cell counts. Sequencing was performed with immunoSEQ multiplex PCR; in TCRdb, only in-frame clones are kept and a portion is missing. That table is the source of V, J and clone size, and D and trimming were worked out from the DNA. The table has 95,000 to 110,000 clones, 85% to 90% seen once. Sample: peripheral blood. The rearrangement joins TRBV28 to TRBJ2-7, with 10 bases identical to TRBD1. This clonotype originated in a human donor in a cohort sampled during active COVID-19. CDR3 in amino acids: CASREGGTGVEQYF. The CDR3 DNA follows: TGTGCCAGCAGGGAGGGCGGGACAGGGGTTGAGCAGTACTTC.